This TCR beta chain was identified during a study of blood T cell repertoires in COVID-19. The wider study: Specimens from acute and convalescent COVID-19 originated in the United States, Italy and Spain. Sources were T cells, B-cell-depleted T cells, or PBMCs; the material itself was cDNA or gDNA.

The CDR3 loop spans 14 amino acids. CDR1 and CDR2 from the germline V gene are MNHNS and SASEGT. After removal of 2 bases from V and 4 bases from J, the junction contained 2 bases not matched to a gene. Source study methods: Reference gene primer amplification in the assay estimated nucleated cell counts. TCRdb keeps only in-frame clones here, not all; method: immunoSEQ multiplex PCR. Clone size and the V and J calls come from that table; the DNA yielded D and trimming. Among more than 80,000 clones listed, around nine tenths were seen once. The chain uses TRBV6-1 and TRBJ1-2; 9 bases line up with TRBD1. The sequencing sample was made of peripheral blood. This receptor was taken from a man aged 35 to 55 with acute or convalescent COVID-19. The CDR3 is CASSERDRAYGYTF. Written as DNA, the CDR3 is TGTGCCAGCAGTGAAAGGGACAGGGCCTATGGCTACACCTTC.